This T cell receptor (beta chain) originates from a study of T cell clusters in autoimmune cytopenias. Study findings and constraints: The cluster-lack signature was not seen for secondary cytopenia versus chronic lymphocytic leukemia.

To note about this clonotype: Antigen specificity is unknown.

TRB was amplified by touch-down multiplex PCR, primer pools A and B combined. TCRdb reprocessed the multiplex PCR reads, keeping one entry per CDR3 protein, no DNA. Listed are 6,000 to 6,500 distinct CDR3 sequences; 30% to 40% falls within the top ten. Each sample's input was roughly 270 ng genomic DNA, 30,000 to 45,000 genome equivalents. This sample also appeared in a second study, on T cell repertoires in aging, cancer and after chemotherapy.

The sequence was obtained from a human donor in good health. The sequenced sample was peripheral blood.

The CDR3 reads CASSVALAGVAEQFF. V is TRBV9 and J is TRBJ2-1; the D call from TCRdb, TRBD2, cannot be confirmed without DNA. The CDR3 is 15 residues long. Germline CDR1 SGDLS, CDR2 YYNGEE.